This TCR beta chain was captured in a study of T cells expressing NK-cell markers. Germline V gene sequence: CDR1 MNHEY, CDR2 SMNVEV (reference sequence). The CDR3 totals 15 residues. Study-wide results and caveats: Dominant NKG2C+ clonotypes accounted for roughly 1.0-7.0% of CD8+ T cells in six donors.

As regards this clonotype: The target antigen is unknown.

Each CDR3 protein gets one entry in TCRdb, which reprocessed the 5' RACE reads and gives no DNA. There are some 340,000 distinct CDR3 sequences in the sample, with about 5.2% held by the top ten. The sequence was collected from a man aged 18-75 years in good health. V gene TRBV27 combines with J gene TRBJ1-2; absent DNA, TCRdb's TRBD1 call cannot be checked. The sequencing input was blood T cells: a sorted CD56 or NKG2C T cell subset, CD4+ or CD8+ T cells, or bulk PBMC T cells (not recorded which). The CDR3 sequence is CASSPWIGTNYGYTF.